The 13 T cell receptor beta chains below were found in one sample sequenced in a study of blood T cells in healthy people across ages. Together with a sample-barcoded 5' primer, a J-beta primer mix was included in a second PCR lasting about 7 to 12 cycles. TCRdb fed the 5' RACE reads into MiXCR, producing one record per CDR3 protein. The repertoire has approximately 940,000 distinct CDR3 sequences, around 48% of them found once; the top ten carry 13%. Sequencing was carried out using blood. Receptors were obtained from a man aged 25 to 40 in good health.

The CDR3 loop reads CASSQTGTTSTDTQYF. Written as DNA, the CDR3 is TGTGCCAGCAGCCAGACCGGGACTACTAGCACAGATACGCAGTATTTT. The rearrangement links TRBV9 to TRBJ2-3, with 7 bases lining up with TRBD2. Losses at the gene ends were 4 bases for V and 0 bases for J; bases not matched to a gene: 8. Germline CDR1 and CDR2: SGDLS and YYNGEE. The CDR3 consists of 16 residues.

The V call is TRBV29-1, the J call TRBJ2-7; D ambiguous. The V and J ends lost 7 bases and 10 bases respectively, with 17 bases between them. This CDR3 region has 11 residues. Germline CDR1 SQVTM, CDR2 ANQGSEA. This CDR3 is CSGEAAADQYF. The CDR3 nucleotides read TGCAGCGGTGAGGCGGCGGCAGACCAGTACTTC.

V and J are TRBV19 and TRBJ2-7; D unclear. The V and J ends lost 1 base and 1 base respectively, with 8 bases between them. There are 14 residues in the CDR3. The V gene's germline CDR1 is LNHDA and CDR2 SQIVND (reference sequence). DNA for the CDR3: TGTGCCAGTAGTATAGGGGCGATTTCCTACGAGCAGTACTTC. Translation gives CASSIGAISYEQYF.

V and J are TRBV28 and TRBJ2-7, with TRBD1 identical over 10 bases. The V gene's germline CDR1 is MDHEN and CDR2 SYDVKM. Trimming cost V 5 bases and J 6 bases; bases outside gene matches: 4. This CDR3 has 13 amino acids. The CDR3 loop is CASSGGQGTEQYF. The CDR3 DNA follows: TGTGCCAGCAGTGGGGGACAGGGGACCGAGCAGTACTTC.

The genes are TRBV6-6 and TRBJ1-5, with 9 bases fitting TRBD1. The V gene's germline CDR1 is MNHNY and CDR2 SVGAGI (reference sequence). This CDR3 spans 15 amino acids. The V and J ends lost 2 bases and 3 bases, in that order; junction bases with no gene match: 2. This CDR3 is CASSYRTGANQPQHF. CDR3 coding DNA: TGTGCCAGCAGTTACCGGACAGGGGCCAATCAGCCCCAGCATTTT.

The table lists this clonotype with a count of one. V is TRBV4-3 and J is TRBJ1-4; 10 positions agree with TRBD1. The germline V gene has CDR1 LGHNA and CDR2 YSLEER. The CDR3 runs to 17 residues. J lost 0 bases, V lost 2 bases, and 3 bases had no gene match. The CDR3 DNA reads as TGCGCCAGCAGCCAATCCGGGACAGGGGCAACTAATGAAAAACTGTTTTTT. Translating it yields CASSQSGTGATNEKLFF.

The J gene is TRBJ2-5, the V gene TRBV6-6; 9 nucleotides line up with TRBD1. Gene TRBJ2-7 matches the end of the DNA better, so the J call may be wrong. This CDR3 is built from 15 residues. The V gene's germline CDR1 is MNHNY and CDR2 SVGAGI (reference sequence). The CDR3: CASSYSYGTGNEQYF. The DNA of the CDR3 is TGTGCCAGCAGTTACTCATACGGGACAGGGAACGAGCAGTACTTC.

V gene TRBV18 combines with J gene TRBJ2-7, with D possibly matching TRBD1 (5 bases). V was cut by 3 bases and J by 4 bases, with 10 bases left in between. Germline V gene sequence: CDR1 KGHSH, CDR2 LQKENI. This CDR3 has 13 amino acids. The CDR3 DNA follows: TGTGCCAGCTCACCCTTTGACAGATACGAGCAGTACTTC. Its translation is CASSPFDRYEQYF. Using reference TRBV18 and TRBJ2-7 for the parts outside the CDR3, the full variable domain is NAGVMQNPRHLVRRRGQEARLRCSPMKGHSHVYWYRQLPEEGLKFMVYLQKENIIDESGMPKERFSAEFPKEGPSILRIQQVVRGDSAAYFCASSPFDRYEQYFGPGTRLTVT.

This rearrangement joins TRBV2 to TRBJ2-3; tentative D call: TRBD2 (5 bases). The germline V and J ends were trimmed by 8 bases and 0 bases, with 12 bases remaining between them. Looked up from germline, CDR1 is SNHLY and CDR2 is FYNNEI. This CDR3 region has 14 residues. The CDR3 sequence is CASGQDSSTDTQYF. Here the CDR3 DNA reads TGTGCCAGCGGGCAGGACTCTAGCACAGATACGCAGTATTTT.

This chain connects TRBV5-4 to TRBJ1-1; TRBD1 matches at 8 bases. The CDR3 loop spans 16 amino acids. Germline CDR1 reads SGHNT; CDR2 reads YYREEE (reference sequence). With 7 bases clipped from V and 1 base from J, the junction kept 12 bases outside the gene matches. Written as DNA, the CDR3 is TGTGCCAGCCGCCCCCCCGGACAGGGATCGAACACTGAAGCTTTCTTT. This sequence encodes CASRPPGQGSNTEAFF.

This clonotype was counted only a few times. This sequence joins TRBV20-1 and TRBJ1-2, with D perhaps TRBD1 (5 bases). Trimming cost V 3 bases and J 6 bases, with 20 bases left between them. This CDR3 comprises 15 residues. The V gene's germline CDR1 is DFQATT and CDR2 SNEGSKA (reference sequence). This CDR3 is CSASPAGQVTHGYTF. The CDR3 nucleotides read TGCAGTGCTAGCCCGGCAGGGCAGGTGACCCATGGCTACACCTTC.

This clonotype was recorded at least ten times. This chain uses TRBV7-2 with TRBJ2-5; 11 positions agree with TRBD2. CDR3 length equals 15 residues. With 11 bases clipped from V and 2 bases from J, the junction kept 10 bases outside the gene matches. CDR1 and CDR2 from the germline V gene are SGHTA and FQGNSA. CDR3 in amino acids: CAAPRLAGTQETQYF. The CDR3 nucleotides read TGTGCCGCCCCTAGACTAGCGGGGACACAAGAGACCCAGTACTTC.

This clonotype was found a few times. The rearrangement uses TRBV28 and TRBJ1-5; D not certain. The CDR3 runs 13 residues. The V end was cut by 6 bases, the J end by 1 base, with 7 bases between. Looked up from germline, CDR1 is MDHEN and CDR2 is SYDVKM. In DNA form, the CDR3 reads TGTGCCAGCAGGGTAGTCAGCAATCAGCCCCAGCATTTT. Its protein is CASRVVSNQPQHF.